This T cell receptor beta chain was retrieved from a study of T cell repertoires in cytomegalovirus infection. About the research overall: Newly reported HLA-C-restricted and thoroughly characterized HLA-B-restricted CMV epitopes were employed. CMV infection plus the matching HLA type was flagged by public TCR beta signatures.

Worth noting for this clonotype: Its antigen remains unknown.

One entry per CDR3 protein, called by TCRdb with MiXCR from the reads. The sample includes 310,000 or so distinct CDR3 sequences, 20% to 25% of them seen just once. The germline gives CDR1 MNHEY, CDR2 SVGAGI. This CDR3 region has 17 residues. V was pared by 7 bases and J by 3 bases, with 6 bases of the junction left unmatched. Source: cultured PBMCs, taken from culture after CMV antigen stimulation. The sequence came from a human donor in good health (CMV status not recorded). Some clones in this sample may be carry-over from other donors' samples. The chain couples TRBV6-5 to TRBJ2-2; TRBD2 matches 15 bases. The CDR3 loop reads CASKRTSGRVDTGELFF. The CDR3 DNA reads as TGTGCCAGCAAGAGGACTAGCGGGAGGGTGGACACCGGGGAGCTGTTTTTT.